This T cell receptor (beta chain) originates from a study of blood T cells in healthy people across ages. This clonotype was seen a few times. For the second PCR, which ran for about 6 to 11 cycles, a sample-barcoded 5' primer and a J-beta primer mix were used. Each cDNA molecule was tagged by a template-switch adaptor with 12 random nucleotides. TCRdb itself ran the 5' RACE reads through MiXCR, one entry per CDR3 protein. This sample has some 800,000 distinct CDR3 sequences, with approximately 25% found just once. CDR1 and CDR2 (germline): LNHDA, SQIVND (reference sequence). The CDR3 has 16 residues. V lost 1 base and J 0 bases, leaving 10 bases between the germline ends. These sequences were also reported in another study, on T cells of mothers and their children. That source reports: Comparable shaping of TCR recombination output by thymic selection was observed in related and unrelated pairs. Relative to unrelated pairs, biologically related mother-child dyads exhibited marginally greater, non-significant overlap.

Sequencing was performed on blood. The receptor comes from a boy younger than 18 in good health. The chain has TRBV19 and TRBJ2-1; no clear D gene. CDR3 residues: CASSIVQQSSYNEQFF. CDR3 sequence (DNA): TGTGCCAGTAGTATAGTTCAGCAGAGCTCCTACAATGAGCAGTTCTTC.